This T cell receptor (beta chain) was recorded in a study of neoadjuvant anti-PD-1 for oral cavity cancer. The CDR3 extends over 14 amino acids. The V and J ends lost 4 bases and 4 bases, in that order; junction bases with no gene match: 4. The V gene's germline CDR1 is LNHDA and CDR2 SQIVND (reference sequence). The time point is: after neoadjuvant nivolumab, at surgical resection. Stage II-IVA oral cavity squamous cell carcinoma was new and untreated by systemic or radiation therapy. These oral cavity squamous cell carcinomas were HPV-negative and locally advanced. Here immunoSEQ multiplex PCR was the method, and the copy in TCRdb shows in-frame clones only, minus some. The repertoire includes approximately 8,400 clones, 60% to 75% of them detected once, and less than 3.5% sits in the top ten.

This TCR was sampled from a person aged 35-79 years with oral cavity squamous cell carcinoma. Sequenced material: PBMCs, taken after nivolumab (anti-PD-1) treatment. The chain links TRBV19 to TRBJ1-2; 9 bases fit TRBD1. The CDR3 protein is CASSTGTGSYGYTF. CDR3 in DNA: TGTGCCAGTAGTACCGGGACAGGGAGCTATGGCTACACCTTC.